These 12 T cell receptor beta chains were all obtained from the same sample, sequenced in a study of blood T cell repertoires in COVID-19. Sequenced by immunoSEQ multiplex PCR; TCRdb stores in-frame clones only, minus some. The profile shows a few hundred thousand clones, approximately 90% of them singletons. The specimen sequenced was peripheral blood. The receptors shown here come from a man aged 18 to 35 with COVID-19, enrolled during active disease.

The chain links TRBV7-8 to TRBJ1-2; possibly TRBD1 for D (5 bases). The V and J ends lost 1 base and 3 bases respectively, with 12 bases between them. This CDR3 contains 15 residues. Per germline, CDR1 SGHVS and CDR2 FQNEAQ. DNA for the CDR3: TGTGCCAGCAGCTTAGTGCAGGGTAGCTACTATGGCTACACCTTC. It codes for CASSLVQGSYYGYTF.

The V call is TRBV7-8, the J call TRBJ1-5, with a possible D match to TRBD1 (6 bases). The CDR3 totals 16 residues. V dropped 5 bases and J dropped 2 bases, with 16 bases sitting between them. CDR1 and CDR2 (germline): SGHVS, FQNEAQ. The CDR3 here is CASSGGQMRGNQPQHF. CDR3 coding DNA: TGTGCCAGCAGCGGGGGACAAATGAGGGGCAATCAGCCCCAGCATTTT.

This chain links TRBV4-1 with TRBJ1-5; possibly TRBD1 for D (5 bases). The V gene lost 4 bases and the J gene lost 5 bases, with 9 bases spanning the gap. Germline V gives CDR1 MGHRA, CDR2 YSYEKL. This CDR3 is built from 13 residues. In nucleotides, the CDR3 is TGCGCCAGCAGCCGACAGACGGATCAGCCCCAGCATTTT. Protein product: CASSRQTDQPQHF.

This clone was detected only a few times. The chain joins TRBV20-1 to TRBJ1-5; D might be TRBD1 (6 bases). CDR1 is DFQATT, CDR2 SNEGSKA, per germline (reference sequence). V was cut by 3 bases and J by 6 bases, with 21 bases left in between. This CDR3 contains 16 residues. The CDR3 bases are TGCAGTGCTAGTCCTACGGGACATAGGGGACGTCAGCCCCAGCATTTT. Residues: CSASPTGHRGRQPQHF.

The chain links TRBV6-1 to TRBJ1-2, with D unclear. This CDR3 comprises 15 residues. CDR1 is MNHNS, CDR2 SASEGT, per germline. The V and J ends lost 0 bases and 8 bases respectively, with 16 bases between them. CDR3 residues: CASSEAGVRPVGYTF. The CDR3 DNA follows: TGTGCCAGCAGTGAAGCGGGAGTAAGACCGGTGGGCTACACCTTC.

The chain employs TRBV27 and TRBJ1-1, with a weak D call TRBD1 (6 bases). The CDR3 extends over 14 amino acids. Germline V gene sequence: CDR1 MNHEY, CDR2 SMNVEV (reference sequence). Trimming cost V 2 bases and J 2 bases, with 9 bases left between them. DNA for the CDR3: TGTGCCAGCAGTTTAGCAGGGGCTAACACTGAAGCTTTCTTT. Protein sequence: CASSLAGANTEAFF.

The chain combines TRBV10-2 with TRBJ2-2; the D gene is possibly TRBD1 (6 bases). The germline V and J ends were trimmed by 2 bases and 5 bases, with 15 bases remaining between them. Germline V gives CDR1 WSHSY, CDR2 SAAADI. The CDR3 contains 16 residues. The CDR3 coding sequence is TGCGCCAGCAGTGAGGACGACAGAAGGGGGACCGGGGAGCTGTTTTTT. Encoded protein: CASSEDDRRGTGELFF.

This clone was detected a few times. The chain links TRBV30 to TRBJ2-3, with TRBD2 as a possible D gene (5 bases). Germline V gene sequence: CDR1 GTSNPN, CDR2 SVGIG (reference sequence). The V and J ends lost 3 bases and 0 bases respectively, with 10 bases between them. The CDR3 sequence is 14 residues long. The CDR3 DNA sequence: TGTGCCTGGAGGGGAGTCACTAGCACAGATACGCAGTATTTT. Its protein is CAWRGVTSTDTQYF. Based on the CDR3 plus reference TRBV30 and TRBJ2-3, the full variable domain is SQTIHQWPATLVQPVGSPLSLECTVEGTSNPNLYWYRQAAGRGLQLLFYSVGIGQISSEVPQNLSASRPQDRQFILSSKKLLLSDSGFYLCAWRGVTSTDTQYFGPGTRLTVL.

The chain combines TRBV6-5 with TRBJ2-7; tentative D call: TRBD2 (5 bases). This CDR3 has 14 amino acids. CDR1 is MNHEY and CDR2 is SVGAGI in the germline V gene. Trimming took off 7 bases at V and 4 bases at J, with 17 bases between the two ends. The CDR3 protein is CASTLGLRNYEQYF. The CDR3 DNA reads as TGTGCCAGCACTTTAGGACTGAGAAATTACGAGCAGTACTTC.

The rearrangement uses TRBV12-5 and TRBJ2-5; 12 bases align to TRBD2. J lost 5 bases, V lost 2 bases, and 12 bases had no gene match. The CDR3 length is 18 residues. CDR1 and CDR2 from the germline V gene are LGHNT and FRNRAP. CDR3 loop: CASGLLLAGGGRLETQYF. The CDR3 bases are TGTGCTAGTGGTTTGTTACTAGCGGGAGGAGGGAGGCTCGAGACCCAGTACTTC.

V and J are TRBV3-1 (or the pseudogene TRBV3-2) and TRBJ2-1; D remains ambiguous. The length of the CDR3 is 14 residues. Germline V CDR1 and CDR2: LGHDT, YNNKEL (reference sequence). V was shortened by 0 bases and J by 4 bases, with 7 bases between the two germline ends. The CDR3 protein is CASSQDRRYNEQFF. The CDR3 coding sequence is TGTGCCAGCAGCCAAGATAGGCGGTACAATGAGCAGTTCTTC.

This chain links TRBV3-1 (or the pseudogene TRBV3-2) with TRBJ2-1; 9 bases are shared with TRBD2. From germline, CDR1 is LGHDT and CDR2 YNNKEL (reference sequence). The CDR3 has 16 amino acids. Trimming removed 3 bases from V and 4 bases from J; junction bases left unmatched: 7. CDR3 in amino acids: CASSQRAGGLYNEQFF. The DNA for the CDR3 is TGTGCCAGCAGCCAGAGGGCGGGGGGGCTGTACAATGAGCAGTTCTTC.